Sequencing of this T cell receptor beta chain was carried out in a study of blood T cells in healthy people across ages. Whole-study findings and limits: As age increased, TCR beta diversity per million T cells fell in a roughly linear fashion.

Drawing of peripheral blood yielded 7.5 to 10 milliliters from each donor. Using a J-beta primer mix together with a sample-barcoded 5' primer, a second PCR was run for roughly 6 to 12 cycles. All samples gave at least 2.5 million CDR3-containing paired-end reads. TCRdb reprocessed the 5' RACE reads with MiXCR, giving one entry per CDR3 protein. The sample includes 550,000 to 700,000 distinct CDR3 sequences, roughly 28% seen only once; the top ten take approximately 17%. For this clonotype: The antigen remains undetermined.

V was trimmed by 7 bases and J by 2 bases, leaving 18 bases between them. The germline CDR1 and CDR2 sequences are MNHEY and SVGEGT. The CDR3 is 16 residues long. This sequence was found in a woman between 65 and 79 years old in good health. The chain recombines TRBV6-2 or TRBV6-3 with TRBJ2-1; TRBD2 might be the D (5 bases). The sample consisted of blood. CDR3 nucleotides: TGTGCCAGCACCTCGGGGTGGGGAAGTACCTACAATGAGCAGTTCTTC. Translating it yields CASTSGWGSTYNEQFF.